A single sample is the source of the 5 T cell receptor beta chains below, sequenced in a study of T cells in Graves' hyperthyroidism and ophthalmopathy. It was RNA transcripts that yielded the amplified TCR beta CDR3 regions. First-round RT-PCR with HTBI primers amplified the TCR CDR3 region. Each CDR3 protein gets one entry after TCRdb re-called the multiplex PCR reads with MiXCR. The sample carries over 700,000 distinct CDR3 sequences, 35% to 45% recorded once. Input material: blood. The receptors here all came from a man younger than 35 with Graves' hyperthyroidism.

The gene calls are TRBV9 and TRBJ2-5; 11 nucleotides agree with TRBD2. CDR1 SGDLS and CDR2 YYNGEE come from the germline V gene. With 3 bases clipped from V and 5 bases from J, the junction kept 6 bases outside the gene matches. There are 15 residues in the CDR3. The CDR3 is CASSATSGRMETQYF. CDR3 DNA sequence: TGTGCCAGCAGCGCCACTAGCGGGAGAATGGAGACCCAGTACTTC.

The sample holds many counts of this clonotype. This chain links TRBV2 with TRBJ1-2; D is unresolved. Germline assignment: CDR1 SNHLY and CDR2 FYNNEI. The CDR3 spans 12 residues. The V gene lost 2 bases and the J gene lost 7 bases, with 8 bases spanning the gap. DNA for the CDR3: TGTGCCAGCAGTGAAAATCTGGCTGGCTACACCTTC. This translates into CASSENLAGYTF. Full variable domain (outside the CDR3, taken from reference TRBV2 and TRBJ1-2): EPEVTQTPSHQVTQMGQEVILRCVPISNHLYFYWYRQILGQKVEFLVSFYNNEISEKSEIFDDQFSVERPDGSNFTLKIRSTKLEDSAMYFCASSENLAGYTFGSGTRLTVV.

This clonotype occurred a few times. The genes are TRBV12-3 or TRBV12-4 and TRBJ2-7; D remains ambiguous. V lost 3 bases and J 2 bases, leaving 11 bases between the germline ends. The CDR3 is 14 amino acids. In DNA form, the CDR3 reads TGTGCCAGCAGTTTTTTAGGGCCCACCTACGAGCAGTACTTC. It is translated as CASSFLGPTYEQYF.

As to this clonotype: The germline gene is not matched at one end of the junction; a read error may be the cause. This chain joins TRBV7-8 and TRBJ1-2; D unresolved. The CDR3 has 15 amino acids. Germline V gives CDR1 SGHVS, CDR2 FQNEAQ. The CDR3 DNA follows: TGTGCCGGCAGCAAAGATGTGGGAGTTAACTATGGCTACACCTTC. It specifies CAGSKDVGVNYGYTF.

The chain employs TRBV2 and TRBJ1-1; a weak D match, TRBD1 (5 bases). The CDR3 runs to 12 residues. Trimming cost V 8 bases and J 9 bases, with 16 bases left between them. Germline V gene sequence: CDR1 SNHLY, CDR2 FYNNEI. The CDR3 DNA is TGTGCCAGCTCAGGGACGAGGGCAAAAGCTTTCTTT. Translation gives CASSGTRAKAFF. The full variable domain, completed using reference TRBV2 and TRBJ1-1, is EPEVTQTPSHQVTQMGQEVILRCVPISNHLYFYWYRQILGQKVEFLVSFYNNEISEKSEIFDDQFSVERPDGSNFTLKIRSTKLEDSAMYFCASSGTRAKAFFGQGTRLTVV.